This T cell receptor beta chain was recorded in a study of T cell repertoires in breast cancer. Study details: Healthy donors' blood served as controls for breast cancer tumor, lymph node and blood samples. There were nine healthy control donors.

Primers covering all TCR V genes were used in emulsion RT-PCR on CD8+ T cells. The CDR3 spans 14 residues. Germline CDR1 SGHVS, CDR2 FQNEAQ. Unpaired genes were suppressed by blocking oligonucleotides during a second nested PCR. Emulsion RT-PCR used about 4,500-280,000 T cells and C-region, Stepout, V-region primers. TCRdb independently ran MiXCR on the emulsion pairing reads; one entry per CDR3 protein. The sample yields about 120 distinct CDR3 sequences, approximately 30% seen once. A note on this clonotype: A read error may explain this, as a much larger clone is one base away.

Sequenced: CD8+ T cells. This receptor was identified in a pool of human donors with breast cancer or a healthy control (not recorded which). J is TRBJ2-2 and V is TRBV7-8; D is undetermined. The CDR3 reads CACSLTWNTGELFF. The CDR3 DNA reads TGTGCCTGCAGCTTAACGTGGAACACCGGGGAGCTGTTTTTT. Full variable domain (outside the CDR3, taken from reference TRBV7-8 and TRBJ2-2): GAGVSQSPRYKVAKRGQDVALRCDPISGHVSLFWYQQALGQGPEFLTYFQNEAQLDKSGLPSDRFFAERPEGSVSTLKIQRTQQEDSAVYLCACSLTWNTGELFFGEGSRLTVL.